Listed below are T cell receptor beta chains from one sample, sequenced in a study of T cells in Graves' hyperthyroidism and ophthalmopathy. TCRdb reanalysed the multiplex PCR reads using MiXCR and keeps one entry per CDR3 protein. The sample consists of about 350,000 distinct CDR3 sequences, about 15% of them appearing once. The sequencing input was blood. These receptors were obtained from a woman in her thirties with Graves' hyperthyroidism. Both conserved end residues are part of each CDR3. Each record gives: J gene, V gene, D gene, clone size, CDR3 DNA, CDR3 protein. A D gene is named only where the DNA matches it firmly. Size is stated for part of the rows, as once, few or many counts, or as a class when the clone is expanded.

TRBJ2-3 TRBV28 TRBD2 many TGTGCCAGCAGTTCCCTAGCGGGCGGGGGCACAGATACGCAGTATTTT CASSSLAGGGTDTQYF
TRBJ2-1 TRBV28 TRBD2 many TGTGCCAGCAGAGCGGGAGTGTTGTTGAATGAGCAGTTCTTC CASRAGVLLNEQFF
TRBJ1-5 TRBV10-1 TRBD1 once TGCGCCAGCTTCGGGACAGGGGATCAGCCCCAGCATTTT CASFGTGDQPQHF
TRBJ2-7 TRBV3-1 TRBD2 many TGTGCCAGCAGCCAAGCGCTAGCGGGACTCTACGAGCAGTACTTC CASSQALAGLYEQYF
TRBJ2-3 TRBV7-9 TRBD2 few TGTGCCAGCAGCTTAGGGTTTGGGCTAGCGGGAGGCGAGGATACGCAGTATTTT CASSLGFGLAGGEDTQYF
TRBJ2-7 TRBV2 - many TGTGCCAGCAGGGCCCTAGCCGAGGGGTACGAGCAGTACTTC CASRALAEGYEQYF
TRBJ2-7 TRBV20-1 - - TGCAGTGCTAGAAAGGAGGTCGAGCAGTACTTC CSARKEVEQYF
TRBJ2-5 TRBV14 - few TGTGCCAGCAGCCCCCGGCGGGGACAAGAGACCCAGTACTTC CASSPRRGQETQYF
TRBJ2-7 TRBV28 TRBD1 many TGTGCCAGCAGATCCAACCAGGGGACAGGGGCCGAGCAGTACTTC CASRSNQGTGAEQYF
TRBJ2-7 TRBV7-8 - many TGTGCCAGCAGCTCCCGGACGGGAACCTACGAGCAGTACTTC CASSSRTGTYEQYF
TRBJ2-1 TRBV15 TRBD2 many TGTGCCACCAGCAGAGATTCGGCTAGCGGGAGGGGTCGGTTCTTC CATSRDSASGRGRFF
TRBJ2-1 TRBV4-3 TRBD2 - TGCGCCAGCAGCCAAGGGGGCCTAGCGGGAGGGGGCAGTGAGCAGTTCTTC CASSQGGLAGGGSEQFF
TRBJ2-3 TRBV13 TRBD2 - TGTGCCAGCAGCTCGCCAGCCCGGACTAGCACAGGTACGCAGTATTTT CASSSPARTSTGTQYF
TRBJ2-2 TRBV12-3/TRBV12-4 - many TGTGCCAGCAGGCAAAGCGGGGAGCTGTTTTTT CASRQSGELFF
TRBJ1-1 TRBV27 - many TGTGCCAGCAGGGGGGGGGGCAGGGGTCGAACTGAAGCTTTCTTT CASRGGGRGRTEAFF
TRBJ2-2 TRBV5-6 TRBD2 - TGTGCCAGCAGCCCTGGACTAGCGATCAACACCGGGGAGCTGTTTTTT CASSPGLAINTGELFF
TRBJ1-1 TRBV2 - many TGTGCCAGCGAAGGGACTGAAGCTTTCTTT CASEGTEAFF
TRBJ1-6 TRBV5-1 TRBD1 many TGCGCCAGCAGCTTGGGACAGGGATTCGATTCACCCCTCCACTTT CASSLGQGFDSPLHF
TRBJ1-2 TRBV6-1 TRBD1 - TGTGCTTCTCAGGGGTCCGGACAGGGGGCTGAAGGCTACACCTTC CASQGSGQGAEGYTF
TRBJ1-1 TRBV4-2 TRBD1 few TGTGCCAGCAGCCAAGGGCAGGGGGGAAACGCTGAAGCTTTCTTT CASSQGQGGNAEAFF
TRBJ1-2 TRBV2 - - TGTGCCAGCAGTGAACAGGGAAACTATGGCCACACCTTC CASSEQGNYGHTF
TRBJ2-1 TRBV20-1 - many TGCAGTGCTAGAGACGAGGGCCTTATGCAGTTCTTC CSARDEGLMQFF
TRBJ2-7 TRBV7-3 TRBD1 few TGTGCCAGCAGCTTATACGGGACAGGGCCCTACGAGCAGTACTTC CASSLYGTGPYEQYF
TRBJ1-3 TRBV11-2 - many TGTGCCAGCAGCTTCAGGGTGGGAAACACCATATATTTT CASSFRVGNTIYF
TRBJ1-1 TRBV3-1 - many TGTGCCAGCAGTCATAGGGCCGCGAGCGCTGAAGCTTTCTTT CASSHRAASAEAFF
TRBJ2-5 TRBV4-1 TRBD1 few TGCGCCAGCAGCCGAGGGACAGGCTGGGACAAAGAGACCCAGTACTTC CASSRGTGWDKETQYF
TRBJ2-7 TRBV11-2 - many TGTGCCAGCAGCACAACCCTAGGGGACGGACACTACGAGCAGTACTTC CASSTTLGDGHYEQYF
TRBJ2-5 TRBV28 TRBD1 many TGTGCCAGCGGACAGGGGGATAGGGAGACCCAGTACTTC CASGQGDRETQYF
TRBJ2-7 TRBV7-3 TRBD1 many TGTGCCAGCAGCTCTTATCGGGTGGCATGGGACAGGGGAATCTACGAGCAGTACTTC CASSSYRVAWDRGIYEQYF
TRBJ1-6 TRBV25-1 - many TGTGCCAGCAGTGCGACAGTTGAATCCTCACCCCTCCACTTT CASSATVESSPLHF
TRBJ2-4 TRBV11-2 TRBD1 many TGTGCCAGCAGCGACCCGGGACAGGCGAACATTCAGTACTTC CASSDPGQANIQYF
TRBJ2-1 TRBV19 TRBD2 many TGTGCCACCACTTCACTAGCGGGAGTTAAAGGGGAGCAGTTCTTC CATTSLAGVKGEQFF
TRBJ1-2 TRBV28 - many TGTGCCAGCAGTTTATTCGGCGGGGGATCAAAATATGGCTACACCTTC CASSLFGGGSKYGYTF